The 30 T cell receptor beta chains in this list originate from one sample, sequenced in a study of T-cell reconstitution after alpha-beta-depleted transplantation in children. A library of TCRbeta sequences, prepared with unique molecular identifiers, was generated. TCRdb passed the PCR reads through MiXCR, listing each CDR3 protein once. The table includes 150,000 to 250,000 distinct CDR3 sequences, around 5.9% detected once. The source material was PBMCs, sampled before TCRalphabeta/CD19-depleted stem cell transplant. The receptors derive from a girl less than two years old with combined immunodeficiency, due to receive a stem cell transplant.

V and J are TRBV6-2 or TRBV6-3 and TRBJ2-2, with 7 positions matching TRBD1. CDR1 and CDR2 (germline): MNHEY, SVGEGT. The CDR3 is 16 residues long. Trimming took 5 bases from V and 1 from J; bases not matched to a gene: 7. CDR3 bases: TGTGCCAGCAGTGTATATACAGGGGAGAACACCGGGGAGCTGTTTTTT. It encodes CASSVYTGENTGELFF.

V and J are TRBV29-1 and TRBJ1-1, with 9 nucleotides matching TRBD1. CDR3 length: 19 residues. Germline CDR1 SQVTM, CDR2 ANQGSEA. The junction had 17 bases not matched to a gene; V was cut back by 3 bases and J by 0 bases. CDR3 DNA sequence: TGCAGCGTTGACTCTGTCAGGGACAGGGATGTTTGGATGAACACTGAAGCTTTCTTT. Encoded protein: CSVDSVRDRDVWMNTEAFF.

This clonotype was detected many times. V is TRBV20-1 and J is TRBJ2-3, with D perhaps TRBD1 or TRBD2 (6 bases each). Looked up from germline, CDR1 is DFQATT and CDR2 is SNEGSKA (reference sequence). V lost 0 bases, J lost 0 bases, and 10 bases lay in between. This CDR3 has 15 residues. CDR3 sequence reads: CSARDGGHSTDTQYF. CDR3 sequence (DNA): TGCAGTGCTAGAGATGGGGGGCATAGCACAGATACGCAGTATTTT.

This clonotype occurred many times. This chain joins TRBV15 and TRBJ2-3; the D is unclear. Germline-derived CDR1 and CDR2 are LNHNV and YYDKDF (reference sequence). CDR3 size: 17 residues. V was shortened by 1 base and J by 2 bases, with 16 bases between the two germline ends. CDR3 bases: TGTGCCACCAGCAGAGCGGCGCGACCCCCGAACACAGATACGCAGTATTTT. Translation gives CATSRAARPPNTDTQYF.

This chain links TRBV5-5 with TRBJ1-2; 8 nucleotides match TRBD1. The CDR3 has 15 amino acids. CDR1 is SGHKS and CDR2 is YYEKEE in the germline V gene (reference sequence). The V and J ends lost 3 bases and 5 bases, in that order; junction bases with no gene match: 9. The CDR3 spells CASSSDRAFKYGYTF. The CDR3 DNA reads TGTGCCAGCAGCTCGGACAGGGCCTTTAAGTATGGCTACACCTTC.

This clonotype was counted many times. The V and J genes are TRBV12-3 or TRBV12-4 and TRBJ1-1; 7 bases line up with TRBD1. The CDR3 has 17 residues. Trimming took 1 base from V and 2 from J; bases not matched to a gene: 10. The CDR3 is CASSLGGETGFNTEAFF. Here the CDR3 DNA reads TGTGCCAGCAGTTTAGGGGGGGAGACAGGGTTTAACACTGAAGCTTTCTTT.

Comments on this clonotype: This may be a read error: a much more frequent sequence differs by one nucleotide. The gene calls are TRBV7-8 and TRBJ1-6; D gene ambiguous. V lost 7 bases and J 1 base, leaving 8 bases between the germline ends. This CDR3 has 14 residues. Germline V gene sequence: CDR1 SGHVS, CDR2 FQNEAQ. Here the CDR3 reads CASMEVSYNSPLHF. In nucleotides, the CDR3 is TGTGCCAGCATGGAAGTTTCCTATAATTCACCCCTCCACTTT.

In its sample, this clonotype was seen many times. The J gene is TRBJ2-7, the V gene TRBV28; the D is unclear. CDR3 size: 15 residues. Trimming took off 5 bases at V and 6 bases at J, with 20 bases between the two ends. Germline CDR1 and CDR2: MDHEN and SYDVKM. The CDR3 sequence is CASSALLTSVAEQYF. CDR3 DNA sequence: TGTGCCAGCAGTGCCCTACTCACTTCGGTTGCCGAGCAGTACTTC.

This clonotype was seen more than once but under ten times. The genes are TRBV29-1 and TRBJ2-2; no firm D call. Germline V gives CDR1 SQVTM, CDR2 ANQGSEA. This CDR3 has 13 amino acids. V gave up 6 bases and J gave up 1 base, with 9 bases separating them. The CDR3 DNA sequence: TGCAGCGTGAAACCGGTGAACACCGGGGAGCTGTTTTTT. It translates to CSVKPVNTGELFF.

Turning to this clonotype: A much larger clone lies one base from this, so it may be a read error. Since the CDR3 does not end with the conserved phenylalanine or tryptophan, this likely comes from a read error. This chain joins TRBV4-3 and TRBJ1-3; no firm D call. The V gene's germline CDR1 is LGHNA and CDR2 YSLEER. This CDR3 is 17 amino acids long. V shed 0 bases and J shed 1 base, with 13 bases lying between them. Here the CDR3 reads CASSQDREGRSGNTIYV. For the CDR3, the DNA is TGCGCCAGCAGCCAAGATAGGGAGGGCCGATCTGGAAACACCATATATGTT.

This clonotype was seen repeatedly, ten times or more. This sequence joins TRBV28 and TRBJ2-3; D is possibly TRBD1 or TRBD2 (7 bases each). This CDR3 spans 18 amino acids. V was trimmed by 3 bases and J by 6 bases, leaving 25 bases between them. Germline CDR1 is MDHEN and CDR2 is SYDVKM. The CDR3 nucleotides read TGTGCCAGCAGTTTGCTTAGTGATGGGGGAGGGGGCCGGGATACGCAGTATTTT. Protein sequence: CASSLLSDGGGGRDTQYF.

This clonotype was seen at least ten times. The rearrangement links TRBV7-6 to TRBJ2-5, with D maybe TRBD2 (6 bases). The V end was cut by 5 bases, the J end by 3 bases, with 13 bases between. This CDR3 comprises 14 residues. In germline, CDR1 is SGHVS, CDR2 FNYEAQ. The CDR3 sequence is CASSGVPGEETQYF. Written as DNA, the CDR3 is TGTGCCAGCAGCGGAGTTCCGGGGGAAGAGACCCAGTACTTC.

Many counts were recorded for this clonotype. The chain employs TRBV5-1 and TRBJ2-5; D might be TRBD1 or TRBD2, each matching 6 bases. Per germline, CDR1 SGHRS and CDR2 YFSETQ. Trimming shortened V by 2 bases and J by 5 bases, and 13 bases separated the two germline ends. The CDR3 is 14 residues long. In DNA form, the CDR3 reads TGCGCCAGCAGCTTTATGTGGGGGGCGGAGACCCAGTACTTC. Translated: CASSFMWGAETQYF. The full variable domain, in which reference TRBV5-1 and TRBJ2-5 provide the parts outside the CDR3, is KAGVTQTPRYLIKTRGQQVTLSCSPISGHRSVSWYQQTPGQGLQFLFEYFSETQRNKGNFPGRFSGRQFSNSRSEMNVSTLELGDSALYLCASSFMWGAETQYFGPGTRLLVL.

In this sample, this clonotype turned up many times. The chain couples TRBV3-1 to TRBJ2-2; 7 nucleotides align to TRBD2. V lost 4 bases, J lost 2 bases, and 10 bases stayed unmatched. Germline-derived CDR1 and CDR2 are LGHDT and YNNKEL (reference sequence). The CDR3 sequence is 17 residues long. The CDR3 sequence is CASSRPTAGPNTGELFF. Here the CDR3 DNA reads TGTGCCAGCAGCCGCCCCACAGCGGGACCTAACACCGGGGAGCTGTTTTTT.

This clonotype was seen many times. The J gene is TRBJ2-1, the V gene TRBV29-1; possible D gene TRBD2, 6 bases. V was shortened by 5 bases and J by 0 bases, with 17 bases between the two germline ends. The CDR3 runs 16 residues. The germline V gene encodes CDR1 SQVTM and CDR2 ANQGSEA. CDR3 amino acids: CSVFSASASSYNEQFF. The CDR3, as DNA: TGCAGCGTTTTCTCCGCTAGCGCGAGCTCCTACAATGAGCAGTTCTTC.

This clonotype has at least ten counts. The chain is built from TRBV7-9 and TRBJ2-5; TRBD1 matches at 7 bases. Trimming removed 6 bases from V and 4 bases from J; junction bases left unmatched: 8. The germline V gene encodes CDR1 SEHNR and CDR2 FQNEAQ (reference sequence). This CDR3 comprises 14 residues. CDR3 loop: CASRARTGGETQYF. As DNA, the CDR3 is TGTGCCAGCAGGGCGAGGACAGGCGGAGAGACCCAGTACTTC.

This clonotype was recorded at least ten times. V gene TRBV3-1 combines with J gene TRBJ2-7, with D tentatively TRBD2 (6 bases). V gave up 3 bases and J gave up 3 bases, with 15 bases separating them. The CDR3 is 15 amino acids. Germline V gives CDR1 LGHDT, CDR2 YNNKEL (reference sequence). CDR3 nucleotides: TGTGCCAGCAGCCACCAGGGAGTAGCGGACTACGAGCAGTACTTC. Translated: CASSHQGVADYEQYF.

This clonotype was detected many times. The gene calls are TRBV25-1 and TRBJ1-2; tentatively, D is TRBD1 (5 bases). CDR1 is MGHDK and CDR2 is SYGVNS in the germline V gene. Trimming took 7 bases from V and 5 from J, leaving 11 bases between them. The CDR3 runs 12 residues. CDR3 in DNA: TGTGCCAGCACCCAATGGGGGTATGGCTACACCTTC. Protein sequence: CASTQWGYGYTF.

A note on this clonotype: A much larger clone differs from this one at a single base, so this may be a read error. The genes are TRBV18 and TRBJ2-7; weak D call: TRBD1 (5 bases). The germline V gene encodes CDR1 KGHSH and CDR2 LQKENI. This CDR3 contains 13 residues. The CDR3 DNA sequence: TGTGCCAGCTCGTCAGACAGAGCCTACGGGCAGTACTTC. This codes for CASSSDRAYGQYF.

Comments on this clonotype: One end of the junction does not line up with germline, which may come from a read error. The chain is built from TRBV20-1 and TRBJ2-7; 8 positions agree with TRBD1. The CDR3 is 19 amino acids. Germline CDR1 and CDR2: DFQATT and SNEGSKA (reference sequence). CDR3 loop: CCARAPAPGGGLVYYEQYF. DNA of the CDR3: TGCTGTGCTAGAGCGCCCGCTCCAGGGGGCGGGCTGGTTTACTACGAGCAGTACTTC.

This clonotype was seen more than once but under ten times. The chain is built from TRBV24-1 and TRBJ2-6, with D perhaps matching TRBD2 (7 bases). CDR1 and CDR2 from the germline V gene are KGHDR and SFDVKD. The length of the CDR3 is 18 residues. Deletions cut 11 bases from V and 2 bases from J, with 24 bases between. The CDR3 spells CAILPGGRQQAGANVLTF. DNA of the CDR3: TGTGCCATCCTCCCCGGGGGGCGCCAGCAAGCTGGGGCCAACGTCCTGACTTTC.

This clonotype was counted ten times or more. The chain links TRBV7-2 to TRBJ2-3; D is ambiguous. The V gene lost 6 bases and the J gene lost 6 bases, with 16 bases spanning the gap. The V gene's germline CDR1 is SGHTA and CDR2 FQGNSA. This CDR3 is built from 14 residues. The CDR3 sequence is CASSSGFSRDTQYF. The CDR3 nucleotides are TGTGCCAGCAGTTCGGGTTTTAGTCGGGATACGCAGTATTTT. The full variable domain, its missing parts supplied by reference TRBV7-2 and TRBJ2-3, is GAGVSQSPSNKVTEKGKDVELRCDPISGHTALYWYRQSLGQGLEFLIYFQGNSAPDKSGLPSDRFSAERTGGSVSTLTIQRTQQEDSAVYLCASSSGFSRDTQYFGPGTRLTVL.

This chain joins TRBV18 and TRBJ2-7; weak D call: TRBD1 (5 bases). This CDR3 region has 16 residues. Germline V gene sequence: CDR1 KGHSH, CDR2 LQKENI. Trimming left V 2 bases short and J 6 bases short, with 20 bases between. The CDR3 loop reads CASSPGVWQGGSEQYF. CDR3 nucleotides: TGTGCCAGCTCACCAGGGGTGTGGCAGGGTGGGTCCGAGCAGTACTTC.

This clonotype was seen at least ten times. This chain links TRBV7-6 with TRBJ1-1; 7 bases match TRBD1. V was pared by 1 base and J by 0 bases, with 5 bases of the junction left unmatched. CDR1 SGHVS and CDR2 FNYEAQ come from the germline V gene. This CDR3 comprises 16 residues. DNA for the CDR3: TGTGCCAGCAGCTTAGGGTACAGGGGCGTGAACACTGAAGCTTTCTTT. Its translation: CASSLGYRGVNTEAFF.

The table lists this clonotype with a few counts. The V call is TRBV19, the J call TRBJ1-1; D perhaps matches TRBD1 (5 bases). The CDR3 is 14 residues long. Between the trimmed V and J ends, which lost 1 base and 4 bases, there was a span of 10 bases. Germline loops: CDR1 LNHDA, CDR2 SQIVND (reference sequence). The CDR3 DNA reads as TGTGCCAGTAGTATAGGGGCAGGGCGCACTGAAGCTTTCTTT. Translation gives CASSIGAGRTEAFF.

This clonotype was recorded many times. The chain links TRBV28 to TRBJ1-2; 7 nucleotides agree with TRBD1. Losses at the gene ends were 2 bases for V and 3 bases for J; bases not matched to a gene: 3. CDR3 length equals 14 residues. Germline V gene data show CDR1 as MDHEN and CDR2 as SYDVKM. This CDR3 reads CASSLGTDYYGYTF. DNA of the CDR3: TGTGCCAGCAGTTTAGGGACAGACTACTATGGCTACACCTTC.

This chain connects TRBV20-1 to TRBJ2-4; TRBD1 matches at 12 bases. The J segment lost 5 bases and the V segment lost 2 bases, leaving 13 bases of the junction unmatched. The germline CDR1 and CDR2 sequences are DFQATT and SNEGSKA (reference sequence). This CDR3 has 18 amino acids. The CDR3 coding sequence is TGCAGTGCTAGAAATGGCGAGGGACAGGGGGCAGGCGAAAACATTCAGTACTTC. Amino acids: CSARNGEGQGAGENIQYF.

This clonotype came up many times. The gene calls are TRBV6-5 and TRBJ2-5, with unresolved D. Trimming removed 4 bases at V and 5 bases at J, with 17 bases between. This CDR3 is built from 15 residues. Looked up from germline, CDR1 is MNHEY and CDR2 is SVGAGI. This CDR3 reads CASSFGGAPQETQYF. Here the CDR3 DNA reads TGTGCCAGCAGTTTTGGCGGAGCGCCCCAGGAGACCCAGTACTTC.

In this sample, this clonotype turned up many times. The chain recombines TRBV29-1 with TRBJ2-1; 7 bases agree with TRBD2. The CDR3 consists of 11 residues. J was trimmed by 6 bases and V by 6 bases; bases with no gene match: 2. Germline assignment: CDR1 SQVTM and CDR2 ANQGSEA. This CDR3 is CSVPSGNEQFF. CDR3 sequence (DNA): TGCAGCGTCCCTAGCGGCAATGAGCAGTTCTTC.

This clonotype was seen many times. V usage is TRBV5-1 and J usage is TRBJ2-1, with 8 bases lining up with TRBD1. This CDR3 region has 18 residues. In germline, CDR1 is SGHRS, CDR2 YFSETQ. V trimming: 0 bases; J trimming: 6 bases; junction bases outside the gene matches: 14. Here the CDR3 DNA reads TGCGCCAGCAGCTTGGAGTGGGGGGCGACAGGGGAAGTCAATGAGCAGTTCTTC. Translating it yields CASSLEWGATGEVNEQFF.